Sequencing of this T cell receptor beta chain was carried out in a study of cytomegalovirus exposure and HLA in healthy donors. Concerning this clone itself: Antigen: not known.

Study conclusions and caveats: Later work showed greater clonal expansion in HLA-associated TCR beta chains than in equally common others.

Primers included in the PCR were 60 Vbeta and 13 Jbeta primers. Repertoires were generated with immunoSEQ multiplex PCR, while TCRdb's copy carries only in-frame clones and drops some. The sample yields roughly 190,000 clones, over 75% seen once. Trimming took off 5 bases at V and 5 bases at J, with 12 bases between the two ends. The CDR3 has 13 residues. CDR1 is MNHEY and CDR2 is SMNVEV in the germline V gene (reference sequence). The rearrangement joins TRBV27 to TRBJ1-2; TRBD1 is a possible D gene (6 bases). The sequence was obtained from a woman aged 50 to 60 in good health and CMV-seropositive. Material for sequencing was PBMCs. CDR3 in amino acids: CASSVDRRYGYTF. The CDR3 DNA follows: TGTGCCAGCAGTGTAGACAGGAGGTATGGCTACACCTTC.